This T cell receptor (beta chain) was profiled in a study of human T cells and chemical hapten exposure. Per the study methods: TCRs per sample had a median of 95,638 and ranged from about 23,224 to 750,000. MiXCR, run by TCRdb on the 5' RACE reads, gives a single entry per CDR3 protein. None of the V and J calls come from the authors' own analysis; TCRdb made them. The table lists more than 140,000 distinct CDR3 sequences, around 4.1% of them singletons, with about 1.3% in the top ten. Total RNA extraction was carried out from unfractionated whole blood. Overall study findings and caveats: TCRs above 1 in 1000 frequency stayed constant with DPC sensitization.

This clonotype was found many times. Its antigen is unidentified. CDR3 length: 13 amino acids. The V segment lost 4 bases and the J segment 11 bases; nucleotides outside the gene matches: 5. Per the germline V gene, CDR1 is SGHVS and CDR2 is FQNEAQ. The chain joins TRBV7-8 to TRBJ1-6, with 7 bases fitting TRBD1. The receptor comes from a female donor in good health. The CDR3 DNA follows: TGTGCCAGCAGCTCCGGGACAGATACACCCCTCCACTTT. Protein product: CASSSGTDTPLHF.